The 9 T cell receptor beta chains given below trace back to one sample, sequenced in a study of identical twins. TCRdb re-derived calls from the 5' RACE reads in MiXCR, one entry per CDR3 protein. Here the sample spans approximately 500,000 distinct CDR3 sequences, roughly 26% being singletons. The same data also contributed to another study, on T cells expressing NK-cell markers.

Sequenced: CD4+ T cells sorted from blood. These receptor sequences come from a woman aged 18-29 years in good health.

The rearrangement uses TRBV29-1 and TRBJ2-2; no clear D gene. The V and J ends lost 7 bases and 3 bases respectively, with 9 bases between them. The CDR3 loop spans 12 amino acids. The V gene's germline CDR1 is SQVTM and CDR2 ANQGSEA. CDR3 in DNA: TGCAGCGCCGGAAGGTACACCGGGGAGCTGTTTTTT. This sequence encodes CSAGRYTGELFF.

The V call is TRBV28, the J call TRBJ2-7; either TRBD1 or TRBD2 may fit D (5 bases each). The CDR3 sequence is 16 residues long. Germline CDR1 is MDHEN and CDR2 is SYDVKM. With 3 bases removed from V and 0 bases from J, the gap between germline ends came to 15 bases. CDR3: CASSFSGTGHSYEQYF. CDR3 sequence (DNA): TGTGCCAGCAGTTTTTCCGGGACGGGGCACTCCTACGAGCAGTACTTC.

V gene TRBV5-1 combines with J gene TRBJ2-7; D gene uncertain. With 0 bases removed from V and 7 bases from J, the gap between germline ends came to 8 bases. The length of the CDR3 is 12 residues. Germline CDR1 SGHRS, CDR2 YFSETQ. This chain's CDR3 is CASSLDPFEQYF. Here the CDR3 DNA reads TGCGCCAGCAGCTTGGATCCGTTTGAGCAGTACTTC.

The CDR3 DNA follows: TGCAGTGCTAGAGCCCGACTAGCGGGGGATGGCTACGAGCAGTACTTC. Encoded protein: CSARARLAGDGYEQYF. The V gene is TRBV20-1, the J gene TRBJ2-7; TRBD2 matches 12 bases. The J segment lost 3 bases and the V segment lost 1 base, leaving 7 bases of the junction unmatched. There are 16 residues in the CDR3. Germline V gene lookup returns CDR1 DFQATT and CDR2 SNEGSKA (reference sequence).

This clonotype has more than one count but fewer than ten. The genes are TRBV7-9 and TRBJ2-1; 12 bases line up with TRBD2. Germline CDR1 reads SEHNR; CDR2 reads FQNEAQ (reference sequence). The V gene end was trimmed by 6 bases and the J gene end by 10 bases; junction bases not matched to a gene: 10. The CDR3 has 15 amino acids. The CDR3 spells CASRLSGTSGLEQFF. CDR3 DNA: TGTGCCAGCAGACTTTCCGGGACTAGCGGGTTAGAGCAGTTCTTC.

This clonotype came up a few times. The DNA of the CDR3 is TGTGCCAGCAGCCCGAACGTTCAAGAGACCCAGTACTTC. It yields the protein CASSPNVQETQYF. This chain connects TRBV7-9 to TRBJ2-5; the D is unclear. CDR1 and CDR2 (germline): SEHNR, FQNEAQ (reference sequence). The CDR3 sequence is 13 residues long. V was clipped by 5 bases and J by 2 bases, with 9 bases between them.

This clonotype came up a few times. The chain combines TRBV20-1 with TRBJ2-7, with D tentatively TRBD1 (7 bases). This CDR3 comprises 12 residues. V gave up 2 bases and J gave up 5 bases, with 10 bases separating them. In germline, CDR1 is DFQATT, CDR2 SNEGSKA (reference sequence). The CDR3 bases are TGCAGTGCTAGACAGGGGGGCCACGAGCAGTACTTC. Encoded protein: CSARQGGHEQYF.

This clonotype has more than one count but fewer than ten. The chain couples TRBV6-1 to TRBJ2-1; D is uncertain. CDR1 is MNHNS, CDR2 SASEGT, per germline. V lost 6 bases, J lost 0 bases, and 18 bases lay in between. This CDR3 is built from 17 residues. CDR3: CASSRSPLISSYNEQFF. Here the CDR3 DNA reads TGTGCCAGCAGCCGCTCCCCTCTGATCAGCTCCTACAATGAGCAGTTCTTC.

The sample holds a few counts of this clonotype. DNA for the CDR3: TGCGCCAGCAGCCAAGATGGACTGCGGGATGAGCAGTTCTTC. It yields the protein CASSQDGLRDEQFF. The genes are TRBV4-1 and TRBJ2-1, with D possibly TRBD2 on 5 matching bases. CDR3 size: 14 residues. The V end was cut by 0 bases, the J end by 8 bases, with 11 bases between. Germline CDR1 and CDR2: MGHRA and YSYEKL.